This entry describes one T cell receptor beta chain. Its antigen is still unknown. The data are from a study of identical twins. General study findings and limits: Interpretation of the results relied on cross-sectional statistical analysis and not on following the same donors.

Germline-derived CDR1 and CDR2 are DFQATT and SNEGSKA (reference sequence). There are 13 residues in the CDR3. V was shortened by 1 base and J by 0 bases, with 7 bases between the two germline ends. All of the donors were Caucasians in good health. Unique molecular identifiers were present on the cDNA, and a universal primer site came from template switching. MiXCR, applied by TCRdb to the 5' RACE reads, yields one record per CDR3 protein. The data contain roughly 280,000 distinct CDR3 sequences, roughly 8.6% of them singletons. The same data also contributed to another study, on yellow fever vaccine responses in identical twins.

The receptor comes from a woman under 30 in good health. This chain uses TRBV20-1 with TRBJ2-7; no reliable D call. The material sequenced was CD8+ T cells sorted from blood. CDR3 sequence (DNA): TGCAGTGCTAGAGCCACCAGCTCCTACGAGCAGTACTTC. Its protein is CSARATSSYEQYF.